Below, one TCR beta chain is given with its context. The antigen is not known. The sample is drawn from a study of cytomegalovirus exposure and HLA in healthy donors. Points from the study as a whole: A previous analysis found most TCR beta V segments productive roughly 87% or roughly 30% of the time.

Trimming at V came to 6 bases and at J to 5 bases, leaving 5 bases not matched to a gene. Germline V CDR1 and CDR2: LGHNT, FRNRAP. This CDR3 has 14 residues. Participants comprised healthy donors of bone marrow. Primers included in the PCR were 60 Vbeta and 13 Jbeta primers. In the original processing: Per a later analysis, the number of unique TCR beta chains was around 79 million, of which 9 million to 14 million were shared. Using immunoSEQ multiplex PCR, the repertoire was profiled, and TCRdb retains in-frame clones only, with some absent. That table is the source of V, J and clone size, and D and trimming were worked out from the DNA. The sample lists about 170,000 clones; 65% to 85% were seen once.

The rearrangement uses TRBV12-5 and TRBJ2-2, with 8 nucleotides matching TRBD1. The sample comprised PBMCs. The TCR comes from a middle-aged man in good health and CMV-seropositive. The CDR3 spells CASGDQGATGELFF. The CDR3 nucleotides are TGTGCTAGTGGGGACCAGGGGGCGACCGGGGAGCTGTTTTTT.